These T cell receptor beta chains were read from a single sample in a study of Graves' ophthalmopathy and Graves' hyperthyroidism. Each CDR3 protein is one row after TCRdb ran MiXCR on the multiplex PCR reads. The sample has 300,000 to 400,000 distinct CDR3 sequences, 17% seen once. The sample was peripheral blood. These receptors originate from an adult man with Graves' ophthalmopathy. CDR3s leave out the opening cysteine and the closing phenylalanine or tryptophan.

TRBJ2-2,TRBV10-3,AIPTDLALVGELF
TRBJ1-2,TRBV5-6,ASSSRGAGVTLYGYT
TRBJ1-1,TRBV9,ASSVGGGKNTEAF
TRBJ2-7,TRBV6-2/TRBV6-3,ASTLRLPGGRFLRQY
TRBJ2-5,TRBV28,ASSSQRGGQETQY
TRBJ2-7,TRBV30,AWRTSFYEQY
TRBJ2-7,TRBV6-5,ASSYRGQRYEQY
TRBJ1-3,TRBV6-5,ASSYRGQLGNTIY
TRBJ2-5,TRBV6-5,ASSYAGTHGETQY
TRBJ2-7,TRBV24-1,ATSVPSYEQY
TRBJ1-1,TRBV19,ASRYSGNRDTEAF
TRBJ2-7,TRBV27,ASGLGPTLTGREQY
TRBJ2-7,TRBV12-3/TRBV12-4,ASSPGTVQS
TRBJ1-6,TRBV27,ASSSGQTNSPLH
TRBJ2-7,TRBV5-6,ASSLTTLSHEQY
TRBJ1-2,TRBV6-2/TRBV6-3,ASSYRAGHYYGYT
TRBJ2-7,TRBV6-2/TRBV6-3,ASSRPRTSGGFSYEQY
TRBJ2-2,TRBV3-1,ASSQGPVKVTGELF
TRBJ2-7,TRBV7-2,ASSLLGGDQY
TRBJ1-2,TRBV12-3/TRBV12-4,ASSFTTYGYT
TRBJ2-7,TRBV6-5,ASSYSRTGPYEQY
TRBJ1-2,TRBV30,AWSVTGVSGYT
TRBJ1-1,TRBV6-1,ASREQGIGTEAF
TRBJ2-7,TRBV5-1,ASSSRDRVRNEQY
TRBJ2-2,TRBV12-3/TRBV12-4,ASSLLGTRLRTGELF
TRBJ1-1,TRBV24-1,ATSNTGGTEAF
TRBJ1-2,TRBV30,AWSVPRGYT
TRBJ2-7,TRBV10-3,AISDPDRASHEQY
TRBJ1-5,TRBV19,ASSIGGQGQTNRQH
TRBJ1-2,TRBV28,ASSFRTGSYGYT
TRBJ1-5,TRBV12-3/TRBV12-4,ASSFAVSGNQPQL
TRBJ2-7,TRBV5-1,ASSLGEFEY
TRBJ1-1,TRBV18,ASSRDGTLEAF
TRBJ2-7,TRBV5-1,ASSLAGCIYEQY
TRBJ2-5,TRBV7-9,ASSFPTAQETQY
TRBJ2-5,TRBV28,ASSRGGVEETQY
TRBJ1-6,TRBV27,ASKLDGGYNSPLH
TRBJ1-5,TRBV6-5,ASIWGFGSNQPQH
TRBJ2-5,TRBV20-1,SAGGAETQY
TRBJ1-3,TRBV20-1,SARAAGGNPISGNTIY
TRBJ1-1,TRBV11-2,ASSWRTGGALEAF
TRBJ1-1,TRBV5-1,ASSPGWRDTEAF